This T cell receptor (beta chain) was documented in a study of siplizumab effects on memory and regulatory T cells. Study outcomes and limitations: Mappable alloreactive CD4+ clones averaged about 70% Treg-derived with siplizumab versus approximately 25% in controls. The majority of clones, roughly 75-97% of proliferating CD4+ or CD8+ clones, lacked an assignable naive or memory phenotype.

The method was immunoSEQ multiplex PCR; TCRdb's version includes in-frame clones alone and lacks a portion of them. Here the sample spans 70,000 to 95,000 clones, 95% to 97% being singletons. Across a few donor pairs, the naive, memory, effector memory and TEMRA subsets were sequenced without stimulation. A single count supports this clone. No antigen is known for it. Source material: naive CD4+ T cells sorted from blood. The source is a human donor in good health.

In nucleotides, the CDR3 is TGTGCCAGCAGTGAATATGGTCGTGGAGTGGGCTACACCTTC. The encoded protein is CASSEYGRGVGYTF. The chain couples TRBV25-1 to TRBJ1-2; D not certain. The length of the CDR3 is 14 residues. Germline CDR1 and CDR2: MGHDK and SYGVNS. The V end was cut by 0 bases, the J end by 8 bases, with 13 bases between.